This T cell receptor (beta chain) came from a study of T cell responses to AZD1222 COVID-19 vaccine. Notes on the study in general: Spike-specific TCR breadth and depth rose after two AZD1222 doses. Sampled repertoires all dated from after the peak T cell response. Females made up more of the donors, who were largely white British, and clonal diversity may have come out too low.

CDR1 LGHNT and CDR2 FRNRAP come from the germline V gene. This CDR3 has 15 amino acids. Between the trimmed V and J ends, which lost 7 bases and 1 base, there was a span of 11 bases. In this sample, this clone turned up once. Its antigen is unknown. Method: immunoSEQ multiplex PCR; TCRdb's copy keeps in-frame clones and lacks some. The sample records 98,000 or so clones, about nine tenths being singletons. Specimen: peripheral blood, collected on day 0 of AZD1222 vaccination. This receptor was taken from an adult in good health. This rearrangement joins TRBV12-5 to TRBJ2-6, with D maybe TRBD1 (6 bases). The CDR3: CASAHTGSGANVLTF. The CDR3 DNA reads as TGTGCTAGTGCCCATACAGGGTCTGGGGCCAACGTCCTGACTTTC. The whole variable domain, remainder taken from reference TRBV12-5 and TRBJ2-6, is DARVTQTPRHKVTEMGQEVTMRCQPILGHNTVFWYRQTMMQGLELLAYFRNRAPLDDSGMPKDRFSAEMPDATLATLKIQPSEPRDSAVYFCASAHTGSGANVLTFGAGSRLTVL.